The 18 T cell receptor beta chains below all came from one sample that was sequenced in a study of technical replicates of blood from a handful of donors. Produced via immunoSEQ multiplex PCR; TCRdb's table is partial and in-frame only. The sample consists of tens of thousands of clones, roughly 97% of them appearing once. Sequencing was done on a sample of T cells isolated from PBMCs. These receptor sequences come from a human donor in good health.

The chain carries TRBV7-9 and TRBJ2-1, with D maybe TRBD2 (5 bases). Trimming removed 2 bases at V and 6 bases at J, with 14 bases between. Germline CDR1 SEHNR, CDR2 FQNEAQ (reference sequence). The CDR3 extends over 15 amino acids. The CDR3 is CASSLLRSSGNEQFF. The CDR3 nucleotides read TGTGCCAGCAGCTTATTAAGATCCAGCGGCAATGAGCAGTTCTTC.

The chain's CDR3 is CASSSTGMNTEAFF. CDR3 sequence (DNA): TGTGCCAGCAGCTCTACAGGGATGAACACTGAAGCTTTCTTT. This chain uses TRBV7-2 with TRBJ1-1; a possible D gene is TRBD1 (6 bases). Between the trimmed V and J ends, which lost 4 bases and 0 bases, there was a span of 9 bases. This CDR3 comprises 14 residues. CDR1 is SGHTA, CDR2 FQGNSA, per germline. Combining the CDR3 with reference TRBV7-2 and TRBJ1-1 gives the whole variable domain GAGVSQSPSNKVTEKGKDVELRCDPISGHTALYWYRQSLGQGLEFLIYFQGNSAPDKSGLPSDRFSAERTGGSVSTLTIQRTQQEDSAVYLCASSSTGMNTEAFFGQGTRLTVV.

J is TRBJ2-7 and V is TRBV19; D is perhaps TRBD2 (5 bases). Germline loops: CDR1 LNHDA, CDR2 SQIVND (reference sequence). V lost 4 bases and J lost 3, with 10 bases in between. This CDR3 contains 13 residues. DNA of the CDR3: TGTGCCAGTAGTACGACTACCGGCTACGAGCAGTACTTC. Amino acid sequence: CASSTTTGYEQYF.

The genes are TRBV6-5 and TRBJ2-1, with D tentatively TRBD2 (5 bases). V lost 0 bases, J lost 6 bases, and 12 bases lay in between. CDR3 length: 15 residues. From germline, CDR1 is MNHEY and CDR2 SVGAGI. CDR3 sequence: CASSYSRLAGNEQFF. Written as DNA, the CDR3 is TGTGCCAGCAGTTACTCGAGGCTAGCTGGCAATGAGCAGTTCTTC.

The gene calls are TRBV29-1 and TRBJ2-1; a possible D gene is TRBD2 (5 bases). V lost 4 bases to trimming and J lost 7 bases, with 17 bases between them. The CDR3 spans 14 residues. Germline CDR1 SQVTM, CDR2 ANQGSEA. CDR3 region: CSVGRGAKLNEQFF. CDR3 bases: TGCAGCGTTGGACGGGGAGCCAAACTGAATGAGCAGTTCTTC.

The chain employs TRBV14 and TRBJ2-2, with a weak D call TRBD1 (5 bases). V was trimmed by 4 bases and J by 6 bases, leaving 12 bases between them. The CDR3 is made up of 14 amino acids. CDR1 and CDR2 from the germline V gene are SGHDN and FVKESK. CDR3 DNA sequence: TGTGCCAGCAGCCCACGACAGTACGCCGGGGAGCTGTTTTTT. It translates to CASSPRQYAGELFF.

The V call is TRBV2, the J call TRBJ2-4; D remains ambiguous. Germline V gives CDR1 SNHLY, CDR2 FYNNEI. This CDR3 spans 14 amino acids. Between the trimmed V and J ends, which lost 3 bases and 0 bases, there was a span of 6 bases. The CDR3 DNA follows: TGTGCCAGCAGTGAGACACTAGCCAAAAACATTCAGTACTTC. Its translation: CASSETLAKNIQYF.

The chain combines TRBV6-4 with TRBJ1-1; D is unresolved. This CDR3 has 13 residues. V was pared by 4 bases and J by 8 bases, with 14 bases between. Germline assignment: CDR1 MRHNA and CDR2 SNTAGT. CDR3 sequence: CASSATPTREAFF. The DNA for the CDR3 is TGTGCCAGCAGTGCCACCCCGACCAGGGAAGCTTTCTTT.

The J gene is TRBJ1-1, the V gene TRBV6-1; D is undetermined. Germline values: CDR1 MNHNS, CDR2 SASEGT. The CDR3 has 11 amino acids. Deletions cut 2 bases from V and 5 bases from J, with 3 bases between. CDR3 sequence reads: CASSESTEAFF. In DNA, the CDR3 is TGTGCCAGCAGTGAATCGACTGAAGCTTTCTTT.

The chain recombines TRBV9 with TRBJ1-3, with D possibly being TRBD1 (6 bases). V gave up 1 base and J gave up 4 bases, with 12 bases separating them. The CDR3 sequence is 15 residues long. The germline V gene encodes CDR1 SGDLS and CDR2 YYNGEE. This CDR3 is CASSVTGGLGNTIYF. DNA of the CDR3: TGTGCCAGCAGCGTAACGGGGGGCTTAGGAAACACCATATATTTT. Full variable domain (remainder filled in from reference TRBV9 and TRBJ1-3): DSGVTQTPKHLITATGQRVTLRCSPRSGDLSVYWYQQSLDQGLQFLIQYYNGEERAKGNILERFSAQQFPDLHSELNLSSLELGDSALYFCASSVTGGLGNTIYFGEGSWLTVV.

This chain joins TRBV7-9 and TRBJ2-7, with TRBD1 matching over 7 bases. Germline CDR1 reads SEHNR; CDR2 reads FQNEAQ (reference sequence). The V segment lost 1 base and the J segment 12 bases; nucleotides outside the gene matches: 9. The CDR3 extends over 13 amino acids. CDR3 nucleotides: TGTGCCAGCAGCTTAGAACAGGGGACCGTGGGGTACTTC. Translated: CASSLEQGTVGYF.

The chain joins TRBV5-8 to TRBJ2-3, with TRBD2 matching over 9 bases. V lost 4 bases, J lost 4 bases, and 4 bases stayed unmatched. From germline, CDR1 is SGHTS and CDR2 YDEGEE. The CDR3 loop spans 14 amino acids. The CDR3 reads CASSQGLAPDTQYF. The DNA of the CDR3 is TGTGCCAGCAGCCAGGGACTAGCTCCAGATACGCAGTATTTT.

The chain couples TRBV2 to TRBJ2-7, with 7 positions matching TRBD2. Germline CDR1 reads SNHLY; CDR2 reads FYNNEI. V was pared by 5 bases and J by 3 bases, with 1 base of the junction left unmatched. The CDR3 loop spans 12 amino acids. CDR3: CASSPGGYEQYF. The CDR3 coding sequence is TGTGCCAGCAGTCCGGGAGGCTACGAGCAGTACTTC. The full variable domain, completed using reference TRBV2 and TRBJ2-7, is EPEVTQTPSHQVTQMGQEVILRCVPISNHLYFYWYRQILGQKVEFLVSFYNNEISEKSEIFDDQFSVERPDGSNFTLKIRSTKLEDSAMYFCASSPGGYEQYFGPGTRLTVT.

The gene calls are TRBV19 and TRBJ1-1; no definite D call. The V gene's germline CDR1 is LNHDA and CDR2 SQIVND (reference sequence). Trimming removed 3 bases from V and 1 base from J, with 18 bases in between. There are 17 residues in the CDR3. The CDR3 DNA reads TGTGCCAGTAGTATTTCCATTGTGGCGGGGTGGAACACTGAAGCTTTCTTT. This sequence encodes CASSISIVAGWNTEAFF.

The chain recombines TRBV11-2 with TRBJ2-6; D might be TRBD2 (5 bases). Germline CDR1 SGHAT, CDR2 FQNNGV. The CDR3 totals 17 residues. V dropped 3 bases and J dropped 0 bases, with 12 bases sitting between them. The CDR3 bases are TGTGCCAGCAGCTTCTTCCGGGGATCCTCTGGGGCCAACGTCCTGACTTTC. As protein: CASSFFRGSSGANVLTF.

The CDR3 sequence is CASTDRDYEQYF. The CDR3 DNA sequence: TGTGCCAGCACTGACAGGGATTACGAGCAGTACTTC. The rearrangement links TRBV28 to TRBJ2-7; 7 bases are shared with TRBD1. Germline values: CDR1 MDHEN, CDR2 SYDVKM. The J segment lost 4 bases and the V segment lost 7 bases, leaving 4 bases of the junction unmatched. The CDR3 length is 12 residues.

The chain combines TRBV10-1 with TRBJ2-2, with TRBD1 matching over 10 bases. Germline V gene data show CDR1 as WNHNN and CDR2 as SYGVQD (reference sequence). This CDR3 spans 19 amino acids. Trimming cost V 3 bases and J 3 bases; bases outside gene matches: 13. CDR3 nucleotides: TGCGCCAGCAGTGAAAACAAAGCCGGGACAGGGGTTCACACCGGGGAGCTGTTTTTT. Protein product: CASSENKAGTGVHTGELFF.

The genes are TRBV7-8 and TRBJ1-2; D is undetermined. Trimming shortened V by 5 bases and J by 9 bases, and 22 bases separated the two germline ends. The CDR3 contains 15 residues. CDR1 and CDR2 (germline): SGHVS, FQNEAQ. CDR3 sequence reads: CASSGRVAGRLSYTF. In nucleotides, the CDR3 is TGTGCCAGCAGCGGCCGAGTGGCAGGAAGGCTAAGCTACACCTTC. Drawing the rest from reference TRBV7-8 and TRBJ1-2, the complete variable domain is GAGVSQSPRYKVAKRGQDVALRCDPISGHVSLFWYQQALGQGPEFLTYFQNEAQLDKSGLPSDRFFAERPEGSVSTLKIQRTQQEDSAVYLCASSGRVAGRLSYTFGSGTRLTVV.